This T cell receptor (beta chain) is drawn from a study of shared clonotypes between healthy human individuals. CDR3 size: 15 residues. Germline V CDR1 and CDR2: GTSNPN, SVGIG (reference sequence). V lost 0 bases and J 2 bases, leaving 13 bases between the germline ends. Clones were read by immunoSEQ multiplex PCR, and TCRdb kept only the in-frame ones, dropping some. The table has over 850,000 clones, more than 75% seen once. The chain carries TRBV30 and TRBJ2-5, with a possible D match to TRBD2 (6 bases). Sequencing was done on a sample of memory CD4+ T cells from PBMCs. Stated subset: CD45RA-negative fraction. The TCR originated in a man aged 18 to 35 in good health. Some clones in this sample may be carry-over from other donors' samples. The CDR3 region is CAWSVLSGGQETQYF. DNA for the CDR3: TGTGCCTGGAGTGTCCTCTCCGGAGGGCAAGAGACCCAGTACTTC.